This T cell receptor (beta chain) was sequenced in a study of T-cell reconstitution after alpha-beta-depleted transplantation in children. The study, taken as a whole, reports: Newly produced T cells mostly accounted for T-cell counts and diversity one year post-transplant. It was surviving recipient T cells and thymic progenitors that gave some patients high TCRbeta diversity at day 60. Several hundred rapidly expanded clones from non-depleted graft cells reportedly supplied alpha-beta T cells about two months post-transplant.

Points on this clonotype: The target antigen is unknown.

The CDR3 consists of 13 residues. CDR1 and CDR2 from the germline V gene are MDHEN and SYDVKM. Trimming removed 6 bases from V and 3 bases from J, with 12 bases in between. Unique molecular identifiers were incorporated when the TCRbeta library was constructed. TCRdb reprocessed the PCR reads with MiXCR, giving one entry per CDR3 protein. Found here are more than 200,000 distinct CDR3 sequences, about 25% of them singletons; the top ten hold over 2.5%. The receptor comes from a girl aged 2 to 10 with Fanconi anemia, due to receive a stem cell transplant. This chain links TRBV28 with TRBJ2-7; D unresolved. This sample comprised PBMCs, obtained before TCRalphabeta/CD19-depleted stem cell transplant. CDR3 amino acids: CASSDGPLYEQYF. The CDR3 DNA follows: TGTGCCAGCAGCGATGGACCCCTCTACGAGCAGTACTTC.